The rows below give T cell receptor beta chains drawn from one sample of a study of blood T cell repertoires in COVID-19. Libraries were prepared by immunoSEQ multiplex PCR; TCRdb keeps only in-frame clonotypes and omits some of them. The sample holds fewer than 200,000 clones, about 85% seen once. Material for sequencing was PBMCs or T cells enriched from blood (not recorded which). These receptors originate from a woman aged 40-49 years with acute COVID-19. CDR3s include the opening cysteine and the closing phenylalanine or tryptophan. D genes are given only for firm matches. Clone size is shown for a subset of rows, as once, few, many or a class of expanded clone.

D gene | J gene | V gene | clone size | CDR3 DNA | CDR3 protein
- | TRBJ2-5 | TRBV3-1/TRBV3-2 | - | TGTGCCAGCAGCCAGGGGGCCCAAGAGACCCAGTACTTC | CASSQGAQETQYF
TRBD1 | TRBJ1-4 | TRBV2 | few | TGTGCCAGCAGTGGACAGGGAATTGCAACTAATGAAAAACTGTTTTTT | CASSGQGIATNEKLFF
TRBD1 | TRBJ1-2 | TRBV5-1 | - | TGCGCCAGCAGCTCCTCCAGTCTTCGACAGGGGGCTTATGGCTACACCTTC | CASSSSSLRQGAYGYTF
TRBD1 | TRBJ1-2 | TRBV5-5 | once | TGTGCCAGCAGCTTAGGGACAGACTATGGCTACACCTTC | CASSLGTDYGYTF
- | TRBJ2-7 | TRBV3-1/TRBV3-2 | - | TGTGCCAGCAGCCAATCGAACAGACCCTACGAGCAGTACTTC | CASSQSNRPYEQYF
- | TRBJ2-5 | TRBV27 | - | TGTGCCAGCAGTCCCCGAACGGGAGTCCAAGAGACCCAGTACTTC | CASSPRTGVQETQYF
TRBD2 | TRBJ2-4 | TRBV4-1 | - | TGCGCCAGCAGCCAAGGTGTAGCGGGAGGACTATTGGCCAAAAACATTCAGTACTTC | CASSQGVAGGLLAKNIQYF
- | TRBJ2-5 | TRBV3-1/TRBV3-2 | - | TGTGCCAGCAGCCATCGGGTTAGGTCAGTCCGAGAGACCCAGTACTTC | CASSHRVRSVRETQYF
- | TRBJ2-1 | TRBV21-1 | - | TGTGCCAGCAGCAAAGCGGGCGGGAGTACCTACAATGAGCAGTTCTTC | CASSKAGGSTYNEQFF
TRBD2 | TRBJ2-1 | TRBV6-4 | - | TGTGCCAGCAGCTCGACTAGCGGGGCGGGGAATGAGCAGTTCTTC | CASSSTSGAGNEQFF
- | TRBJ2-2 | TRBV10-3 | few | TGTGCCATCAGTGAGAGAAAGGGGTTGGCCGGGGAGCTGTTTTTT | CAISERKGLAGELFF
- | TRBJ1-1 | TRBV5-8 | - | TGTGCCAGCAGCTTGGCGGTTTATGCTTTCTTT | CASSLAVYAFF
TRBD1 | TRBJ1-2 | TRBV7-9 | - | TGTGCCAGCAGCCCACATCGGACAGGGTATGGCTACACCTTC | CASSPHRTGYGYTF